The entry below describes one TCR beta chain. Its specificity is not known. These data come from a study of post-analysis software for immune sequencing data. Study context: Multiple sclerosis in the patients followed relapsing-remitting, secondary progressive and progressive-relapsing courses.

V dropped 6 bases and J dropped 8; count of bases not matched to a gene: 15. Per the germline V gene, CDR1 is LNHNV and CDR2 is YYDKDF (reference sequence). The CDR3 has 16 amino acids. Study observations and caveats: When the samples were clustered directly with F measure, those that had been prepared in the same batch showed strong co-clustering. When compared against controls, multiple sclerosis patients showed significantly lower normalized Chao1 diversity. With TRBV5-6, TRBV5-1 and TRBV20-1 included, about five TRBV segments were more frequent in patients than in controls.

Included in the TCR beta cDNA libraries were unique molecular identifiers. In TCRdb, the PCR reads were re-called with MiXCR into one record per CDR3 protein. Found here are 700,000 to 800,000 distinct CDR3 sequences, roughly 29% of them singletons; the top ten hold around 0.55%. The TCR originated in a girl aged 5-17 years with multiple sclerosis. Sample: blood. The genes are TRBV15 and TRBJ1-4, with 7 bases that match TRBD1. This chain's CDR3 is CATRGAAGTEEEKLFF. The CDR3 bases are TGTGCCACCAGGGGAGCCGCCGGGACAGAAGAGGAAAAACTGTTTTTT.